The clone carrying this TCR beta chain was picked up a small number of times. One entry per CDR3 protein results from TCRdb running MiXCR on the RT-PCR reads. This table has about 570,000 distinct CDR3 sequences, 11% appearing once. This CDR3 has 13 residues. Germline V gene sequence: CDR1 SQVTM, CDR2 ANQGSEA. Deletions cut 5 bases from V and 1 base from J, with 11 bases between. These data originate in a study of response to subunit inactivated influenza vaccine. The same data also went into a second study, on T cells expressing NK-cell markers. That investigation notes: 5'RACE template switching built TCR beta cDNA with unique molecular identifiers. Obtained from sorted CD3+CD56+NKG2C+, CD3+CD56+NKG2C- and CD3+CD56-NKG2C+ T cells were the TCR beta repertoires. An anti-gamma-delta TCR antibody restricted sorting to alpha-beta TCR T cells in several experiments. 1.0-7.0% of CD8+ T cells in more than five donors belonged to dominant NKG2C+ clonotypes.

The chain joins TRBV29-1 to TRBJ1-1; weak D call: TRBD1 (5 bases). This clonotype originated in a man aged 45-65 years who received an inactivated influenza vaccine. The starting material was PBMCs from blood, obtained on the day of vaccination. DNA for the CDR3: TGCAGCGTTTCGGGCAGGGAGAACACTGAAGCTTTCTTT. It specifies CSVSGRENTEAFF.